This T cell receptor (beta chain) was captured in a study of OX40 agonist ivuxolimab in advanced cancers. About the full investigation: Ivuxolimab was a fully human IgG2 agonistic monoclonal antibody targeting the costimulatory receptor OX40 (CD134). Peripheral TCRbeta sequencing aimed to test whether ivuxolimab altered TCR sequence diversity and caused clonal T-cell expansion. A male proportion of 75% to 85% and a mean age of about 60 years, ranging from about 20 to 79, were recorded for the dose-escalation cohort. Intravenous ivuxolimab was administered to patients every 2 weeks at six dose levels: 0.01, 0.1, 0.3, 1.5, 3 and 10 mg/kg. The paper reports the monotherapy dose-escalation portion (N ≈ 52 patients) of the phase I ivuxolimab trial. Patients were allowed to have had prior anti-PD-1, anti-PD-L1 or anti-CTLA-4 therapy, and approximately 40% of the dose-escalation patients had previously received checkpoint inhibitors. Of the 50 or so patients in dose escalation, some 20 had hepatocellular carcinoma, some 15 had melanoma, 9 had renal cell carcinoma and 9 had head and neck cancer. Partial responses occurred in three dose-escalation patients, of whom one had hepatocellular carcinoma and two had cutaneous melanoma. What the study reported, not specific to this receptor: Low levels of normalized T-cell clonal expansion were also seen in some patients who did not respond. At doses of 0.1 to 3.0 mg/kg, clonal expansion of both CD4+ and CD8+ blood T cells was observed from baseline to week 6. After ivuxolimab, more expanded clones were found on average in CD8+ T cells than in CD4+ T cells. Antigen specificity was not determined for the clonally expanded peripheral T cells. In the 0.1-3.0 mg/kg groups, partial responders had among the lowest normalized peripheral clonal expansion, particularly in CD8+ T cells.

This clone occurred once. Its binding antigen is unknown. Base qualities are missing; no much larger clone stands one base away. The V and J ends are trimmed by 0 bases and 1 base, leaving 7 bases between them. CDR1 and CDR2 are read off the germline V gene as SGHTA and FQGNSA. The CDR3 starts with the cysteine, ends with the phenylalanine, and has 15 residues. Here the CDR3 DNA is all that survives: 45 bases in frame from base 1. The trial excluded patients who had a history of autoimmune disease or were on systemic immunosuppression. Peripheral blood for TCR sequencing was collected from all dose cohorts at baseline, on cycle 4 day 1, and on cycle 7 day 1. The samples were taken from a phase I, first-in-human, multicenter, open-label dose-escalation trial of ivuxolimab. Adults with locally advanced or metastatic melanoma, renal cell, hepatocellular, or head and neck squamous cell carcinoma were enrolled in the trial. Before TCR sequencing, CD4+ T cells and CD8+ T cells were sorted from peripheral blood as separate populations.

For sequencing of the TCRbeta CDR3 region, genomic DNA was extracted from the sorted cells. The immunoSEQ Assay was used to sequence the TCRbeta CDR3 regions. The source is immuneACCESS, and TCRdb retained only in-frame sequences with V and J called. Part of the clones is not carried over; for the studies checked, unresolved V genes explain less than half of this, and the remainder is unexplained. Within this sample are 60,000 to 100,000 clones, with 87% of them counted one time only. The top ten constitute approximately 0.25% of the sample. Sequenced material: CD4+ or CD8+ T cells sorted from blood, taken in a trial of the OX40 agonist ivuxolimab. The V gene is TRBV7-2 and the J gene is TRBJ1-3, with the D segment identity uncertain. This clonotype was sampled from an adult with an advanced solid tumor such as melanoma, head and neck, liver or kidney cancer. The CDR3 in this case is CASSLAFSSGNTIYF. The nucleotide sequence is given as TGTGCCAGCAGCTTAGCGTTTTCGTCTGGAAACACCATATATTTT.